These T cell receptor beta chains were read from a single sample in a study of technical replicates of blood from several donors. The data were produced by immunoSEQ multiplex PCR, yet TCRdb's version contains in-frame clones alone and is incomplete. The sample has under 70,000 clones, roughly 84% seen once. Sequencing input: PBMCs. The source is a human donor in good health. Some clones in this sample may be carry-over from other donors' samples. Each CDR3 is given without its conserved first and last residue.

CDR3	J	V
ASSYYGQEPETQY	TRBJ2-5	TRBV6-5
ASSLTGGNEAF	TRBJ1-1	TRBV7-3
ASGREHTGELF	TRBJ2-2	TRBV2
SAPGLTSYNEQF	TRBJ2-1	TRBV29-1
ASSGQGGGYT	TRBJ1-2	TRBV18
ASTLGGTANYGYT	TRBJ1-2	TRBV5-1
ASSLGSTSPLGYT	TRBJ1-2	TRBV7-9
ASSLTGTSGSQTQY	TRBJ2-5	TRBV14
ASSPPRGADTGELF	TRBJ2-2	TRBV18
ASRIWATSGRAGEQF	TRBJ2-1	TRBV19
ASSQTNGPYSNQPQH	TRBJ1-5	TRBV23-1
ASSPSDLGLAAVDTQY	TRBJ2-3	TRBV7-6
ASSFERGGTDTQY	TRBJ2-3	TRBV7-3
ASCRDRGTSPLH	TRBJ1-6	TRBV4-3
SVEGQGGGANVLT	TRBJ2-6	TRBV29-1
ASSRGQELWNTEAF	TRBJ1-1	TRBV10-2
ASSQAGGYGNTIY	TRBJ1-3	TRBV4-3
ASSQLGDSLAKNIQY	TRBJ2-4	TRBV5-6
ASSRETSGNTGELF	TRBJ2-2	TRBV7-9
ASSPGRIDYGYT	TRBJ1-2	TRBV28
AWSVQDRASYEQY	TRBJ2-7	TRBV30
ASSGLAANTGELF	TRBJ2-2	TRBV5-1
ASSQGATSTDTQY	TRBJ2-3	TRBV4-3
ASRPDRIPAETQY	TRBJ2-5	TRBV5-5
ASTDRGLGYT	TRBJ1-2	TRBV28
ASRRTSGRYEQY	TRBJ2-7	TRBV2
ASSITTGANTEAF	TRBJ1-1	TRBV4-2
SAIPGEQY	TRBJ2-7	TRBV20-1
AWSVVTSGYNEQF	TRBJ2-1	TRBV30
ASSARTSGYEQY	TRBJ2-7	TRBV6-5
ASSESAASRGYT	TRBJ1-2	TRBV25-1
ASSTRSGRDRASGELF	TRBJ2-2	TRBV27
AWGRGLAWDEQF	TRBJ2-1	TRBV30
ASSPDTGSSPLH	TRBJ1-6	TRBV9
ASSSTTGPWEQY	TRBJ2-7	TRBV6-5
ASSRDRGHYGYT	TRBJ1-2	TRBV7-2
ASSAPGQGRFYGYT	TRBJ1-2	TRBV19
ASSLWAGPSNGELF	TRBJ2-2	TRBV5-6
ASSDFAGGYT	TRBJ1-2	TRBV6-4
ASSLTTGVQPQH	TRBJ1-5	TRBV6-5
ASSLKGLPAIGQF	TRBJ2-1	TRBV16
SVEGRDFTKQY	TRBJ2-7	TRBV29-1
ASSSGRGGGRIAYNEQF	TRBJ2-1	TRBV7-2
ASSAEAPDQPQH	TRBJ1-5	TRBV9
ASSVAPRYNEQF	TRBJ2-1	TRBV9
AWSEGRGTGELF	TRBJ2-2	TRBV30